This T cell receptor (beta chain) derives from a study of T cells after yellow fever vaccination. Germline V gives CDR1 DFQATT, CDR2 SNEGSKA (reference sequence). J lost 3 bases, V lost 6 bases, and 6 bases had no gene match. The CDR3 length is 15 residues. Whole-study results and caveats: Primary-vaccination clones mostly resurfaced post-booster (around 95% CD4, roughly 90% CD8).

This clonotype showed up many times. The antigen remains undetermined. TCRdb called the 5' RACE reads again in MiXCR, with one record for every CDR3 protein. The data show a few hundred thousand distinct CDR3 sequences, approximately 6.8% seen once. This sample comprised CD4+ T cells sorted from PBMCs, obtained on the day of the yellow fever booster vaccination. This receptor was obtained from a man younger than 40 who received the YFV17D yellow fever vaccine. The chain combines TRBV20-1 with TRBJ2-2, with 11 positions matching TRBD2. The chain's CDR3 is CSAGGLAVDTGELFF. CDR3 in DNA: TGCAGTGCCGGGGGACTAGCGGTCGACACCGGGGAGCTGTTTTTT.